The source of this T cell receptor (beta chain) is a study of cytomegalovirus exposure and HLA in healthy donors. Germline V gene data show CDR1 as MDHEN and CDR2 as SYDVKM. J was trimmed by 4 bases and V by 10 bases; bases with no gene match: 11. The CDR3 is 14 residues long. Both 60 Vbeta primers and 13 Jbeta primers went into the PCR. Method: immunoSEQ multiplex PCR; TCRdb's copy keeps in-frame clones and lacks some. In the table there are about 140,000 clones, over 60% of which are singletons. What was sequenced was PBMCs. The receptor's source is a female donor in good health and CMV-seronegative. The rearrangement uses TRBV28 and TRBJ2-7; 9 bases align to TRBD1. Here the CDR3 DNA reads TGTGCCATCGCTTCGGGACAGGGTTTATACGAGCAGTACTTC. This codes for CAIASGQGLYEQYF.